This TCR beta chain was recovered during a study of identifying expanded T cells in peripheral blood. General study points: Technical replicates showed around 1.2 changed clones; about 2 weeks roughly 15; four weeks 19. Variance in clone template counts between approximately 2-week samples significantly increased with total template count across all healthy donors.

The germline CDR1 and CDR2 sequences are SGHRS and YFSETQ. V lost 2 bases and J lost 4, with 15 bases in between. The CDR3 sequence is 15 residues long. Sequencing used immunoSEQ multiplex PCR; TCRdb keeps in-frame clones, though not all of them. The data contain about 52,000 clones, 82% of them seen just once; the ten biggest clones take up about 14%. During the collection period, no donor immune events like infections were recorded. This clone was picked up one time. Antigen unknown. Sequenced: blood. This TCR was recovered from a person between 18 and 75 years old in good health. The chain employs TRBV5-1 and TRBJ2-5, with D possibly TRBD2 on 7 matching bases. The CDR3 region is CASSFGGRNAETQYF. CDR3 nucleotide sequence: TGCGCCAGCAGCTTCGGGGGGCGGAACGCAGAGACCCAGTACTTC.